Listed below are T cell receptor beta chains from one sample, sequenced in a study of cytomegalovirus exposure and HLA in healthy donors. The assay was immunoSEQ multiplex PCR, and TCRdb's table has in-frame clones only and misses some. The top ten hold approximately 6.5% of the sample, which has around 150,000 clones, roughly three fifths seen once. The sequencing input was PBMCs. The receptor source for this set is a woman aged 60-75 years in good health and CMV-seronegative. Each CDR3 is given with its conserved first and last residue. The D gene is left open where the match is weak. Size values are once, few and many counts, or a class for expanded clones, and some rows have none.

>TRBD2|TRBJ2-6|TRBV5-4|NA
CASSLSPTSGISSGANVLTF
TGTGCCAGCAGCTTGTCCCCAACTAGCGGAATAAGCTCTGGGGCCAACGTCCTGACTTTC
>TRBD2|TRBJ2-3|TRBV2|NA
CASSVTSGGGDTQYF
TGTGCCAGCAGTGTTACTAGCGGGGGAGGAGATACGCAGTATTTT
>NA|TRBJ2-1|TRBV21-1|NA
CASSKGGTYDYNEQFF
TGTGCCAGCAGCAAAGGAGGCACGTACGACTACAATGAGCAGTTCTTC
>NA|TRBJ1-2|TRBV18|NA
CASSPPPYNYGYTF
TGTGCCAGCTCACCCCCCCCTTATAACTATGGCTACACCTTC
>NA|TRBJ1-2|TRBV7-8|NA
CASSLEGAGYGYTF
TGTGCCAGCAGCTTAGAGGGCGCGGGATATGGCTACACCTTC
>NA|TRBJ1-2|TRBV7-2|once
CASSLDAPNGYTF
TGTGCCAGCAGCTTAGATGCTCCTAATGGCTACACCTTC
>NA|TRBJ2-7|TRBV5-5|few
CASSLADGQYEQYF
TGTGCCAGCAGCTTGGCGGATGGACAGTACGAGCAGTACTTC
>NA|TRBJ1-3|TRBV11-3|NA
CASSFNGNTIYF
TGTGCCAGCAGCTTTAATGGAAACACCATATATTTT
>NA|TRBJ2-7|TRBV29-1|NA
CSVLSSYEQYF
TGCAGCGTTCTAAGCTCCTACGAGCAGTACTTC
>TRBD1|TRBJ1-1|TRBV29-1|few
CSVDSPTGGRTEAFF
TGCAGCGTTGATTCCCCGACAGGGGGTCGGACTGAAGCTTTCTTT
>NA|TRBJ1-3|TRBV2|NA
CASRDTGAGNTIYF
TGTGCCAGCAGGGACACAGGTGCTGGAAACACCATATATTTT
>NA|TRBJ1-5|TRBV6-1|few
CASSERQLGNQPQHF
TGTGCCAGCAGTGAACGACAACTGGGCAATCAGCCCCAGCATTTT
>NA|TRBJ2-1|TRBV18|NA
CASSPPSGLGPYNEQFF
TGTGCCAGCTCACCACCCTCTGGTCTAGGCCCCTACAATGAGCAGTTCTTC
>TRBD1|TRBJ1-5|TRBV9|NA
CASSTGQGRNQPQHF
TGTGCCAGCAGCACAGGACAGGGCAGGAATCAGCCCCAGCATTTT
>NA|TRBJ1-5|TRBV19|NA
CASSIDPGGYSNQPQHF
TGTGCCAGTAGTATAGATCCCGGAGGCTATAGCAATCAGCCCCAGCATTTT
>TRBD1|TRBJ2-5|TRBV27|NA
CASSHSGTGQETQYF
TGTGCCAGCAGTCACTCTGGGACAGGCCAAGAGACCCAGTACTTC
>NA|TRBJ2-3|TRBV2|few
CASSVQAASTDTQYF
TGTGCCAGCAGTGTCCAAGCGGCGAGCACAGATACGCAGTATTTT
>TRBD1|TRBJ2-2|TRBV9|NA
CASSVATGGAKNTGELFF
TGTGCCAGCAGCGTAGCCACAGGGGGCGCCAAGAACACCGGGGAGCTGTTTTTT
>TRBD1|TRBJ2-3|TRBV28|NA
CASSSPRQGITDTQYF
TGTGCCAGCAGTTCACCACGACAGGGGATAACAGATACGCAGTATTTT
>NA|TRBJ2-2|TRBV7-2|NA
CASSRTVSAGELFF
TGTGCCAGCAGCAGGACAGTGTCGGCCGGGGAGCTGTTTTTT
>NA|TRBJ1-4|TRBV2|few
CASSEVQFTNEKLFF
TGTGCCAGCAGTGAAGTACAGTTTACTAATGAAAAACTGTTTTTT
>NA|TRBJ1-6|TRBV15|NA
CATAGSAGLSPLHF
TGTGCCACCGCTGGATCTGCGGGCCTTTCACCCCTCCACTTT
>NA|TRBJ2-1|TRBV4-3|NA
CASSQDGSSYNEQFF
TGCGCCAGCAGCCAAGATGGGAGCTCCTACAATGAGCAGTTCTTC
>NA|TRBJ1-1|TRBV19|NA
CASSKTDSWDGSEAFF
TGTGCCAGTAGTAAAACGGACAGTTGGGACGGTTCTGAAGCTTTCTTT
>NA|TRBJ2-7|TRBV6-5|NA
CASSTPRKDYHF
TGTGCCAGCAGCACACCCCGGAAAGACTACCACTTC
>NA|TRBJ2-3|TRBV5-1|few
CASSRGLITDTQYF
TGCGCCAGCAGCCGGGGTCTGATCACAGATACGCAGTATTTT
>TRBD1|TRBJ1-2|TRBV2|NA
CASSDHGTDYGYTF
TGTGCCAGCAGTGACCACGGGACAGACTATGGCTACACCTTC
>TRBD1|TRBJ1-2|TRBV2|once
CASTMDRGYGYTF
TGTGCCAGCACGATGGACAGGGGCTATGGCTACACCTTC
>NA|TRBJ1-2|TRBV5-4|NA
CASSPSGAYGYTF
TGTGCCAGCAGCCCTTCGGGAGCTTATGGCTACACCTTC
>TRBD1|TRBJ1-5|TRBV6-5|NA
CASNHRGQPQHF
TGTGCCAGCAACCACAGGGGTCAGCCCCAGCATTTT
>TRBD2|TRBJ2-3|TRBV15|NA
CATSRDPPGGPRGSTDTQYF
TGTGCCACCAGCAGAGATCCGCCGGGGGGTCCGCGGGGTAGCACAGATACGCAGTATTTT
>TRBD1|TRBJ2-7|TRBV6-1|NA
CASRALGQSYEQYF
TGTGCCAGCAGAGCACTGGGACAGTCCTACGAGCAGTACTTC
>TRBD2|TRBJ2-1|TRBV5-6|NA
CASSGTSGGVSSYNEQFF
TGTGCCAGCAGCGGGACTAGCGGGGGGGTTAGCTCCTACAATGAGCAGTTCTTC
>NA|TRBJ1-5|TRBV27|NA
CASSPTLNQPQHF
TGTGCCAGCAGTCCAACTTTAAATCAGCCCCAGCATTTT
>TRBD2|TRBJ2-4|TRBV5-1|few
CASSPGLAEGSRAKNIQYF
TGCGCCAGCAGCCCTGGACTAGCGGAGGGCAGCCGAGCCAAAAACATTCAGTACTTC
>TRBD1|TRBJ1-2|TRBV6-1|few
CASSSWDRGQNGYTF
TGTGCCAGCAGTTCATGGGACAGGGGGCAGAATGGCTACACCTTC
>NA|TRBJ1-5|TRBV19|NA
CASSMGPRYSNQPQHF
TGTGCCAGTAGTATGGGGCCGAGGTATAGCAATCAGCCCCAGCATTTT
>TRBD1|TRBJ1-2|TRBV4-1|NA
CASSQGQGSYGYTF
TGCGCCAGCAGCCAAGGACAGGGGTCCTATGGCTACACCTTC
>TRBD2|TRBJ2-3|TRBV6-6|NA
CASLEGGRGDTQYF
TGTGCCAGCTTAGAGGGAGGGCGGGGAGATACGCAGTATTTT
>TRBD2|TRBJ2-1|TRBV2|NA
CASSEMAGGLSEQFF
TGTGCCAGCAGTGAAATGGCGGGGGGGCTTAGTGAGCAGTTCTTC
>NA|TRBJ1-5|TRBV29-1|few
CSVEAVRGQPQHF
TGCAGCGTTGAAGCGGTACGAGGTCAGCCCCAGCATTTT
>NA|TRBJ2-7|TRBV6-6|NA
CASSSPSYEQYF
TGTGCCAGCAGTTCCCCTTCCTACGAGCAGTACTTC
>NA|TRBJ2-7|TRBV28|once
CASSFPPTAGTYEQYF
TGTGCCAGCAGTTTCCCACCTACGGCAGGGACCTACGAGCAGTACTTC
>TRBD2|TRBJ2-1|TRBV2|NA
CASREGLAYNEQFF
TGTGCCAGCAGGGAAGGACTAGCGTACAATGAGCAGTTCTTC